Presented here are 5 T cell receptor beta chains from one specimen sequenced in a study of blood T cells in healthy people across ages. Using a J-beta primer mix together with a sample-barcoded 5' primer, a second PCR was run for roughly 6 to 12 cycles. TCRdb fed the 5' RACE reads into MiXCR, producing one record per CDR3 protein. The sample lists around 800,000 distinct CDR3 sequences, roughly 25% seen once, with over 2.5% in the top ten. The sample also formed part of further work on T cells of mothers and their children.

Sequencing was done on a sample of blood. These receptor sequences come from a boy younger than 18 in good health.

The rearrangement joins TRBV5-1 to TRBJ1-2; D is uncertain. Trimming pared 1 base from V and 7 bases from J, leaving 14 bases between. The CDR3 extends over 14 amino acids. Germline V lookup: CDR1 SGHRS, CDR2 YFSETQ. As DNA, the CDR3 is TGCGCCAGCAGCTTGACGGGGATGGGTTCTGGCTACACCTTC. Protein: CASSLTGMGSGYTF. The variable domain in full, completed from reference TRBV5-1 and TRBJ1-2, reads KAGVTQTPRYLIKTRGQQVTLSCSPISGHRSVSWYQQTPGQGLQFLFEYFSETQRNKGNFPGRFSGRQFSNSRSEMNVSTLELGDSALYLCASSLTGMGSGYTFGSGTRLTVV.

Remarks on this clonotype: The junction does not match germline at one end; this may be a read error. This chain joins TRBV30 and TRBJ1-2, with 7 positions matching TRBD1. The germline V gene has CDR1 GTSNPN and CDR2 SVGIG (reference sequence). The CDR3 length is 11 residues. This CDR3 is CACPRGSGYAF. CDR3 DNA: TGTGCCTGTCCCAGGGGGTCTGGCTACGCCTTC.

Note on this clonotype: The junction does not match germline at one end; this may be a read error. The V gene is TRBV9, the J gene TRBJ1-2, with a tentative D call TRBD1 (5 bases). Germline V CDR1 and CDR2: SGDLS, YYNGEE. The CDR3 spans 15 residues. The CDR3 sequence is CASSVATEGNYGYTF. In DNA, the CDR3 is TGTGCTAGCAGCGTAGCGACAGAGGGAAACTATGGCTACACCTTC.

V usage is TRBV19 and J usage is TRBJ2-3; 8 positions agree with TRBD2. There are 17 residues in the CDR3. From germline, CDR1 is LNHDA and CDR2 SQIVND (reference sequence). The ends lost 2 bases at V and 3 bases at J; junction bases unmatched: 10. In nucleotides, the CDR3 is TGTGCCAGTAGTATAATTAGCGGGGTCCTCTCAACAGATACGCAGTATTTT. It is translated as CASSIISGVLSTDTQYF.

The chain joins TRBV9 to TRBJ1-3; D gene uncertain. CDR3 length: 12 amino acids. Germline V gene lookup returns CDR1 SGDLS and CDR2 YYNGEE. The ends were cut back, 7 bases at V and 4 bases at J, with 9 bases in the middle. The CDR3 nucleotides are TGTGCCAGCCGCCCTGGCGGAAACACCATATATTTT. It translates to CASRPGGNTIYF.